Below, 18 T cell receptor beta chains from the same sample are listed, as sequenced in a study of OX40 agonist ivuxolimab in advanced cancers. TCRdb's copy holds only in-frame clones and misses some; the assay was immunoSEQ multiplex PCR. There are approximately 87,000 clones in the sample; about 92% occur only once, and 3% to 3.5% lies in the top ten. The specimen comprised CD4+ or CD8+ T cells sorted from blood, sampled in a trial of the OX40 agonist ivuxolimab. The receptors originated from an adult with an advanced solid tumor such as melanoma, head and neck, liver or kidney cancer.

The rearrangement links TRBV5-6 to TRBJ2-5; no reliable D call. The V end was cut by 3 bases, the J end by 0 bases, with 3 bases between. Germline V gives CDR1 SGHDT, CDR2 YYEEEE. CDR3 length: 12 residues. The CDR3 reads CASSWDQETQYF. The CDR3, as DNA: TGTGCCAGCAGCTGGGACCAAGAGACCCAGTACTTC.

The genes are TRBV7-8 and TRBJ2-2; D may match TRBD1 or TRBD2 (6 bases each). Germline V gene data show CDR1 as SGHVS and CDR2 as FQNEAQ. This CDR3 contains 14 residues. V lost 8 bases, J lost 3 bases, and 13 bases lay in between. The CDR3 sequence: CASRGGGHTGELFF. CDR3 bases: TGTGCCAGCCGAGGAGGGGGTCACACCGGGGAGCTGTTTTTT.

This clone was seen just once. V and J are TRBV27 and TRBJ2-3; 8 bases agree with TRBD2. Germline V gene lookup returns CDR1 MNHEY and CDR2 SMNVEV (reference sequence). The CDR3 is 15 residues long. V lost 3 bases, J lost 3 bases, and 5 bases stayed unmatched. The CDR3 region is CASSLGTSQTDTQYF. DNA for the CDR3: TGTGCCAGCAGTTTGGGGACTAGTCAGACAGATACGCAGTATTTT.

The CDR3 nucleotides are TGTGCCAGCAGCATGACAGGGATCGATGGCTACACCTTC. This gives the protein CASSMTGIDGYTF. The chain joins TRBV27 to TRBJ1-2; 7 bases are a match to TRBD1. This CDR3 is built from 13 residues. In germline, CDR1 is MNHEY, CDR2 SMNVEV (reference sequence). The V gene end was trimmed by 6 bases and the J gene end by 6 bases; junction bases not matched to a gene: 7.

This sequence joins TRBV27 and TRBJ2-2, with D perhaps matching TRBD1 (6 bases). The CDR3 totals 15 residues. With 7 bases removed from V and 0 bases from J, the gap between germline ends came to 12 bases. The germline V gene encodes CDR1 MNHEY and CDR2 SMNVEV (reference sequence). CDR3 sequence reads: CASTLGHPNTGELFF. The CDR3 nucleotides read TGTGCCAGCACTCTGGGACACCCGAACACCGGGGAGCTGTTTTTT.

The V and J genes are TRBV27 and TRBJ2-7; TRBD1 agrees at 10 bases. V lost 3 bases, J lost 2 bases, and 16 bases stayed unmatched. The germline V gene encodes CDR1 MNHEY and CDR2 SMNVEV (reference sequence). The CDR3 covers 19 residues. CDR3 sequence reads: CASSFLRNSRQGAAYEQYF. The CDR3 region has the DNA TGTGCCAGCAGTTTTCTTCGAAACTCCAGACAGGGGGCGGCCTACGAGCAGTACTTC.

This clone came up a few times. The chain has TRBV7-8 and TRBJ1-5; D gene ambiguous. This CDR3 has 16 residues. Germline-derived CDR1 and CDR2 are SGHVS and FQNEAQ. Trimming cost V 5 bases and J 4 bases, with 18 bases left between them. This CDR3 is CASSPITWQQNQPQHF. The CDR3 coding sequence is TGTGCCAGCAGCCCCATCACGTGGCAGCAGAATCAGCCCCAGCATTTT.

The chain recombines TRBV10-3 with TRBJ1-2; 9 nucleotides agree with TRBD1. V lost 3 bases, J lost 8 bases, and 7 bases stayed unmatched. This CDR3 is 14 amino acids long. Germline CDR1 reads ENHRY; CDR2 reads SYGVKD. CDR3 bases: TGTGCCATCAGTGAAACAGGGGGCGCAGACGGCTACACCTTC. Encoded protein: CAISETGGADGYTF.

J is TRBJ2-7 and V is TRBV9, with TRBD1 as a possible D gene (5 bases). V lost 4 bases to trimming and J lost 4 bases, with 6 bases between them. CDR3 length equals 11 residues. Germline V lookup: CDR1 SGDLS, CDR2 YYNGEE. CDR3 DNA sequence: TGTGCCAGCAGCCAGGGATACGAGCAGTACTTC. Translated, it gives CASSQGYEQYF.

This clone was seen only once. This chain joins TRBV5-6 and TRBJ2-6, with no clear D. Germline V gene data show CDR1 as SGHDT and CDR2 as YYEEEE. V was cut by 4 bases and J by 0 bases, with 8 bases left in between. The CDR3 length is 15 residues. CDR3 nucleotide sequence: TGTGCCAGCAGCCTAAGTCCCTCTGGGGCCAACGTCCTGACTTTC. Protein: CASSLSPSGANVLTF.

This rearrangement joins TRBV2 to TRBJ2-3, with D possibly being TRBD2 (5 bases). The CDR3 loop spans 13 amino acids. Germline loops: CDR1 SNHLY, CDR2 FYNNEI. Trimming cost V 8 bases and J 2 bases, with 11 bases left between them. The CDR3 region has the DNA TGTGCCAGCGGGCGAGGGAACACAGATACGCAGTATTTT. Translated, it gives CASGRGNTDTQYF.

The rearrangement links TRBV27 to TRBJ2-7; a weak D match, TRBD2 (6 bases). V lost 3 bases, J lost 6 bases, and 12 bases lay in between. Germline V CDR1 and CDR2: MNHEY, SMNVEV (reference sequence). The CDR3 contains 13 residues. The CDR3 sequence is CASSFGGGVEQYF. The CDR3 DNA sequence: TGTGCCAGCAGTTTTGGTGGAGGGGTCGAGCAGTACTTC.

The rearrangement uses TRBV30 and TRBJ1-2, with D unresolved. CDR1 and CDR2 from the germline V gene are GTSNPN and SVGIG (reference sequence). The CDR3 is 14 residues long. The V and J ends lost 0 bases and 7 bases respectively, with 15 bases between them. The CDR3 sequence: CAWSVEKDSGGYTF. CDR3 sequence (DNA): TGTGCCTGGAGTGTTGAGAAGGATTCGGGTGGCTACACCTTC.

The chain has TRBV27 and TRBJ2-7; D possibly corresponds to TRBD2 (6 bases). The CDR3 totals 16 residues. CDR1 and CDR2 (germline): MNHEY, SMNVEV (reference sequence). V was cut by 2 bases and J by 1 base, with 15 bases left in between. CDR3 residues: CASSLRGFQVSYEQYF. The CDR3 DNA reads as TGTGCCAGCAGTTTACGGGGGTTTCAAGTGTCCTACGAGCAGTACTTC.

The chain uses TRBV6-1 and TRBJ1-1; D not certain. Germline lookup yields CDR1 MNHNS and CDR2 SASEGT. Trimming stripped 1 base from V and 1 base from J, with 7 bases between. The CDR3 contains 14 residues. CDR3 sequence reads: CASSEVGRNTEAFF. The DNA for the CDR3 is TGTGCCAGCAGTGAAGTAGGCAGGAACACTGAAGCTTTCTTT.

The chain carries TRBV2 and TRBJ1-2; no clear D gene. Trimming took 4 bases from V and 0 from J, leaving 12 bases between them. The CDR3 totals 15 residues. Germline V gives CDR1 SNHLY, CDR2 FYNNEI. The CDR3 reads CASSVWRTTNYGYTF. Here the CDR3 DNA reads TGTGCCAGCAGTGTATGGAGAACTACTAACTATGGCTACACCTTC.

V is TRBV21-1 and J is TRBJ1-5; the table gives TRBD1 as D, unverified against the DNA. TRBV21-1 is labeled a pseudogene. The CDR3 has 16 residues. CDR3 coding DNA: TGTGCCAGCAGCTCCCGAGGGTGGACAGATTATCAGCCCCAGCATTTT. Protein product: CASSSRGWTDYQPQHF.

The chain carries TRBV5-1 and TRBJ1-1; D call uncertain. Germline loops: CDR1 SGHRS, CDR2 YFSETQ. This CDR3 is 14 amino acids long. V dropped 1 base and J dropped 1 base, with 8 bases sitting between them. As DNA, the CDR3 is TGCGCCAGCAGCTTGAGGCATCCGAACACTGAAGCTTTCTTT. As protein: CASSLRHPNTEAFF.